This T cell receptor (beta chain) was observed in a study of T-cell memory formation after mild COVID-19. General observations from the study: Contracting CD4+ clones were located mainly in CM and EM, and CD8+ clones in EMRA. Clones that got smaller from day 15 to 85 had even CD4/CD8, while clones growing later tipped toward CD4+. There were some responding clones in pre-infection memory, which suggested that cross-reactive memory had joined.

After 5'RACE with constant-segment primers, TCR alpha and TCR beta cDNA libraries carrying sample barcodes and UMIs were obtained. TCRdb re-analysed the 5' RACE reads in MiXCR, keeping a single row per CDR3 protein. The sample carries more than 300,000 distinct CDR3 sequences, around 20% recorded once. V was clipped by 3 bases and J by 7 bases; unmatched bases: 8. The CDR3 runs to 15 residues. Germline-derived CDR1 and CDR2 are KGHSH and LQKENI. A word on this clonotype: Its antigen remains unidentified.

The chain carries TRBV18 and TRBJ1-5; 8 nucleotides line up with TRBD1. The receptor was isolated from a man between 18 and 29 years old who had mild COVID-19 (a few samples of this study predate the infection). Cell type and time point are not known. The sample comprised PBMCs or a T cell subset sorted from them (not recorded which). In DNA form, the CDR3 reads TGTGCCAGCTCACCCAACAGGGGGAGTGAGCAGCCCCAGCATTTT. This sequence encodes CASSPNRGSEQPQHF.